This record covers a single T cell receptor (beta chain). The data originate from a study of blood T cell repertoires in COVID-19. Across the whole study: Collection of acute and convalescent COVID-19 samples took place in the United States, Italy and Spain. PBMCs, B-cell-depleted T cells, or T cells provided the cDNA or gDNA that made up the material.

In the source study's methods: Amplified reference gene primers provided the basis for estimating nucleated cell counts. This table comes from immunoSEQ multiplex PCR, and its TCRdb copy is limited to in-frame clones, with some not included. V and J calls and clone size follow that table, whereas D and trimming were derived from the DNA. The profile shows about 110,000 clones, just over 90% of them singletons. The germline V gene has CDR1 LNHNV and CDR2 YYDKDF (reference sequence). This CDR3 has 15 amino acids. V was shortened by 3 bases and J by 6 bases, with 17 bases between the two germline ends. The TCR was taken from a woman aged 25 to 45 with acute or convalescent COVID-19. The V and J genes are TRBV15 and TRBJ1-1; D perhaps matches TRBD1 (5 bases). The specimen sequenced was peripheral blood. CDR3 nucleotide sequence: TGTGCCACCAGCAGGGTTTCTGAAGGGGTGGCTGAAGCTTTCTTT. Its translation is CATSRVSEGVAEAFF.